The 15 T cell receptor beta chains presented below share a single source sample, sequenced in a study of neurological immune-mediated disorders. A single record per CDR3 protein comes from TCRdb applying MiXCR to the 5' RACE reads. The repertoire consists of about 4,800 distinct CDR3 sequences, with around 22% occurring once and the leading ten covering roughly 46%. Source material: CD8+ T cells from blood. All receptors derive from a woman aged 60-70 years with HTLV-1-associated myelopathy (HAM/TSP).

This clonotype has at least ten counts. The V call is TRBV12-3 or TRBV12-4, the J call TRBJ2-2, with D tentatively TRBD2 (7 bases). Trimming shortened V by 1 base and J by 0 bases, and 12 bases separated the two germline ends. This CDR3 is 17 amino acids long. The DNA for the CDR3 is TGTGCCAGCAGTTTAGGGGGGGGGGCCGCGAACACCGGGGAGCTGTTTTTT. Residues: CASSLGGGAANTGELFF.

By share, this clonotype counts as medium-sized. This chain joins TRBV2 and TRBJ2-7; the match to TRBD1 covers 10 bases. This CDR3 has 14 amino acids. CDR1 is SNHLY and CDR2 is FYNNEI in the germline V gene. J was trimmed by 0 bases and V by 8 bases; bases with no gene match: 4. The CDR3: CASGTGVNSYEQYF. CDR3 sequence (DNA): TGTGCCAGCGGGACAGGGGTGAACTCCTACGAGCAGTACTTC.

This clonotype was counted ten times or more. This chain links TRBV27 with TRBJ2-1; D not certain. This CDR3 comprises 14 residues. Germline V gives CDR1 MNHEY, CDR2 SMNVEV (reference sequence). Between the trimmed V and J ends, which lost 6 bases and 0 bases, there was a span of 9 bases. CDR3 sequence: CASSDLSSYNEQFF. CDR3 nucleotides: TGTGCCAGCAGCGACCTCAGCTCCTACAATGAGCAGTTCTTC.

V is TRBV9 and J is TRBJ2-1; TRBD2 aligns across 10 bases. The CDR3 runs 16 residues. Germline trimming cut 3 bases from V and 2 bases from J; bases unmatched to any gene: 5. From germline, CDR1 is SGDLS and CDR2 YYNGEE. The CDR3 sequence: CASSGYSGRTYNEQFF. CDR3 DNA: TGTGCCAGCAGCGGATATAGCGGGAGGACCTACAATGAGCAGTTCTTC.

This clonotype was counted at least ten times. V usage is TRBV20-1 and J usage is TRBJ2-1, with 13 positions matching TRBD2. CDR1 and CDR2 (germline): DFQATT, SNEGSKA (reference sequence). Trimming cost V 5 bases and J 2 bases; bases outside gene matches: 3. The CDR3 totals 15 residues. In nucleotides, the CDR3 is TGCAGTGCTGTCACTAGCGGGAGGGCCTACAATGAGCAGTTCTTC. Its protein is CSAVTSGRAYNEQFF.

The chain is built from TRBV27 and TRBJ2-2; D gene uncertain. Trimming removed 7 bases at V and 5 bases at J, with 8 bases between. The germline V gene has CDR1 MNHEY and CDR2 SMNVEV (reference sequence). CDR3 length equals 12 residues. CDR3 coding DNA: TGTGCCAGCAATGGCCGAACCGGGGAGCTGTTTTTT. It specifies CASNGRTGELFF.

By proportion, this clonotype is medium-sized. The chain joins TRBV12-3 or TRBV12-4 to TRBJ1-2; D is uncertain. V lost 7 bases to trimming and J lost 5 bases, with 5 bases between them. The CDR3 has 10 amino acids. The CDR3 nucleotides are TGTGCCAGCACCGGTTATGGCTACACCTTC. Protein: CASTGYGYTF.

The table lists this clonotype with many counts. This sequence joins TRBV5-6 and TRBJ1-5; D might be TRBD1 (5 bases). Germline V lookup: CDR1 SGHDT, CDR2 YYEEEE. The CDR3 loop spans 15 amino acids. The V end was cut by 4 bases, the J end by 3 bases, with 14 bases between. The CDR3, as DNA: TGTGCCAGCAGCAACGCAGGGTCCTTCAATCAGCCCCAGCATTTT. As protein: CASSNAGSFNQPQHF. The full variable domain, its missing parts supplied by reference TRBV5-6 and TRBJ1-5, is DAGVTQSPTHLIKTRGQQVTLRCSPKSGHDTVSWYQQALGQGPQFIFQYYEEEERQRGNFPDRFSGHQFPNYSSELNVNALLLGDSALYLCASSNAGSFNQPQHFGDGTRLSIL.

There are many counts of this clonotype. The rearrangement joins TRBV7-9 to TRBJ1-3, with D possibly being TRBD1 (5 bases). Germline CDR1 is SEHNR and CDR2 is FQNEAQ (reference sequence). V was cut by 4 bases and J by 4 bases, with 20 bases left in between. The CDR3 has 17 amino acids. CDR3 loop: CASSSTHLVGVGNTIYF. The CDR3, as DNA: TGTGCCAGCAGCTCGACCCACCTCGTAGGGGTAGGAAACACCATATATTTT. The complete variable domain, with remaining parts taken from reference TRBV7-9 and TRBJ1-3, reads DTGVSQNPRHKITKRGQNVTFRCDPISEHNRLYWYRQTLGQGPEFLTYFQNEAQLEKSRLLSDRFSAERPKGSFSTLEIQRTEQGDSAMYLCASSSTHLVGVGNTIYFGEGSWLTVV.

This clonotype was recorded at least ten times. This rearrangement joins TRBV30 to TRBJ2-3; weak D call: TRBD2 (5 bases). V lost 6 bases and J 0 bases, leaving 10 bases between the germline ends. The CDR3 is 13 residues long. The V gene's germline CDR1 is GTSNPN and CDR2 SVGIG (reference sequence). The CDR3 coding sequence is TGTGCCTGCCAGCGGACTAGCACAGATACGCAGTATTTT. Amino acid sequence: CACQRTSTDTQYF.

This clonotype has ten or more counts. The chain has TRBV18 and TRBJ2-7, with unresolved D. Trimming cost V 2 bases and J 1 base, with 6 bases left between them. The CDR3 covers 13 residues. Germline lookup yields CDR1 KGHSH and CDR2 LQKENI. CDR3 residues: CASSPDGSYEQYF. CDR3 nucleotide sequence: TGTGCCAGCTCACCAGACGGGTCCTACGAGCAGTACTTC.

This clonotype is labeled medium-sized (0.01 to 0.1%). The genes are TRBV29-1 and TRBJ2-1; 7 bases match TRBD2. The junction had 6 bases not matched to a gene; V was cut back by 7 bases and J by 0 bases. From germline, CDR1 is SQVTM and CDR2 ANQGSEA. The CDR3 runs 14 residues. DNA of the CDR3: TGCAGCGGTGTAGCGGGTGTCTCCTACAATGAGCAGTTCTTC. It codes for CSGVAGVSYNEQFF.

For this clonotype: At one end, the junction sequence differs from germline, possibly due to a read error. The rearrangement uses TRBV5-1 and TRBJ2-2; 7 bases map to TRBD1. There are 15 residues in the CDR3. CDR1 SGHRS and CDR2 YFSETQ come from the germline V gene. CDR3 region: CVSSSGYRGPGELFF. The CDR3 DNA is TGCGTCAGCAGCTCTGGGTACAGGGGACCCGGGGAGCTGTTTTTT.

In its sample, this clonotype ranks as medium-sized. The genes are TRBV7-9 and TRBJ1-4; TRBD1 matches 12 bases. Germline V gives CDR1 SEHNR, CDR2 FQNEAQ (reference sequence). The length of the CDR3 is 15 residues. V dropped 5 bases and J dropped 7; count of bases not matched to a gene: 5. CDR3 in amino acids: CASSPPGQGAEKLFF. The CDR3 DNA follows: TGTGCCAGCAGCCCTCCGGGACAGGGGGCTGAAAAACTGTTTTTT.

This chain joins TRBV10-1 and TRBJ2-6; maybe TRBD2 (5 bases). Germline assignment: CDR1 WNHNN and CDR2 SYGVQD (reference sequence). V was trimmed by 3 bases and J by 4 bases, leaving 10 bases between them. This CDR3 region has 15 residues. The CDR3 nucleotides are TGCGCCAGCAGTGAAGAGGGATCCGGGGCCAACGTCCTGACTTTC. It is translated as CASSEEGSGANVLTF.